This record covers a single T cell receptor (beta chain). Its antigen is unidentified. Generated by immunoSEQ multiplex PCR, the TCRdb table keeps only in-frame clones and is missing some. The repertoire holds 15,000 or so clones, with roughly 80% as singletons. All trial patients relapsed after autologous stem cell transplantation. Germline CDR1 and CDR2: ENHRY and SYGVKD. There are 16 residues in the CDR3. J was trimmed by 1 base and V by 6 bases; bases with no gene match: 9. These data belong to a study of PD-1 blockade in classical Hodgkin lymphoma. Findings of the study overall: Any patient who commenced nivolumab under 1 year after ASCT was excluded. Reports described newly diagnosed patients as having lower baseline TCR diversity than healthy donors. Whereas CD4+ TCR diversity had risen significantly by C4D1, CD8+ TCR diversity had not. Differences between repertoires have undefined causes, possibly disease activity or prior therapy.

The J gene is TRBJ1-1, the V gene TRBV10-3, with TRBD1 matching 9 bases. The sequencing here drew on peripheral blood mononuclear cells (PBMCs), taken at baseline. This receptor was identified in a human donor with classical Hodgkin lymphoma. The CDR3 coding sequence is TGTGCCATCAGCTCCGGGACAGGGTTAGGGAACACTGAAGCTTTCTTT. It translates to CAISSGTGLGNTEAFF.